Listed here is a single TCR beta chain. Its antigen is currently unknown. Everyone who donated was a healthy bone marrow donor. The data stem from a study of cytomegalovirus exposure and HLA in healthy donors. Study-level points and caveats: Despite most TCR sequences being rare, some public TCRs occurred in many donors.

With 60 Vbeta and 13 Jbeta primers, the PCR was carried out. Clones were read by immunoSEQ multiplex PCR, and TCRdb kept only the in-frame ones, dropping some. The repertoire holds under 100,000 clones, 60% to 85% seen once, with approximately 2% in the top ten. Trimming left V 4 bases short and J 5 bases short, with 15 bases between. The CDR3 spans 15 residues. Germline CDR1 and CDR2: MDHEN and SYDVKM. The sequenced material came from PBMCs. J is TRBJ1-5 and V is TRBV28; maybe TRBD1 (6 bases). This sequence was found in a boy aged 5-17 years in good health and CMV-seronegative. The DNA for the CDR3 is TGTGCCAGCAGTTCCGGACAGCTCGCATATCAGCCCCAGCATTTT. Amino acid sequence: CASSSGQLAYQPQHF.